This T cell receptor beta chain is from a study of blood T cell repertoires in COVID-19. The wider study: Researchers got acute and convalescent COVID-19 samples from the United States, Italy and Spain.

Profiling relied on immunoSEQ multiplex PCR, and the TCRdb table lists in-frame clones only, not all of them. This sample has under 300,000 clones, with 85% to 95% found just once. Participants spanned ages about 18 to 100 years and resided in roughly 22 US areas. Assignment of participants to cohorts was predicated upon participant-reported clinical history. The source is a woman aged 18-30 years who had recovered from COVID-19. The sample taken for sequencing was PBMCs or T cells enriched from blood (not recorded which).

CDR3 in amino acids: CASSLPGDRGHEQYF. Here the CDR3 DNA reads TGTGCCAGCAGCTTGCCGGGAGACAGGGGACACGAGCAGTACTTC. The V gene is TRBV5-4, the J gene TRBJ2-7; 8 nucleotides line up with TRBD1. In germline, CDR1 is SGHNT, CDR2 YYREEE (reference sequence). The CDR3 is made up of 15 amino acids. The J segment lost 5 bases and the V segment lost 1 base, leaving 8 bases of the junction unmatched. Looking up the rest from reference TRBV5-4 and TRBJ2-7 gives the full variable domain: ETGVTQSPTHLIKTRGQQVTLRCSSQSGHNTVSWYQQALGQGPQFIFQYYREEENGRGNFPPRFSGLQFPNYSSELNVNALELDDSALYLCASSLPGDRGHEQYFGPGTRLTVT.